The next 11 T cell receptor beta chains were all read from a single sample in a study of blood T cells in healthy people across ages. Primers used in a second PCR of about 6 to 11 cycles were a sample-barcoded 5' primer and a J-beta primer mix. Each CDR3 protein is one row after TCRdb ran MiXCR on the 5' RACE reads. The profile shows approximately 900,000 distinct CDR3 sequences, just under 30% of them singletons. These data were also reused for a study on T cells of mothers and their children.

Specimen: blood. These receptors came from a woman aged 40 to 49 in good health.

The chain joins TRBV9 to TRBJ2-5, with a tentative D call TRBD2 (5 bases). Trimming took 0 bases from V and 4 from J, leaving 13 bases between them. Germline V lookup: CDR1 SGDLS, CDR2 YYNGEE. This CDR3 has 15 amino acids. As DNA, the CDR3 is TGTGCCAGCAGCGTAGTCAGTGAGGGTGGAGAGACCCAGTACTTC. It translates to CASSVVSEGGETQYF.

As to this clonotype: A much larger clonotype is one base distant, so this may be a read error. The V gene is TRBV12-3 or TRBV12-4, the J gene TRBJ1-2; 10 bases are shared with TRBD1. CDR3 size: 13 residues. CDR3 region: CASMTGGGYGHTF. In nucleotides, the CDR3 is TGTGCCAGTATGACAGGGGGCGGGTATGGCCACACCTTC.

The rearrangement uses TRBV6-6 and TRBJ1-1; D call uncertain. The germline CDR1 and CDR2 sequences are MNHNY and SVGAGI (reference sequence). This CDR3 is 13 amino acids long. V lost 11 bases and J lost 1, with 14 bases in between. CDR3 residues: CASNRQTNTEAFF. The CDR3 nucleotides are TGTGCCTCAAACCGGCAGACGAACACTGAAGCTTTCTTT.

The V gene is TRBV11-2, the J gene TRBJ2-5, with TRBD2 as a possible D gene (6 bases). The germline gives CDR1 SGHAT, CDR2 FQNNGV. V shed 1 base and J shed 5 bases, with 20 bases lying between them. The CDR3 runs to 17 residues. The CDR3 sequence is CASSLGVGGDSGETQYF. CDR3 DNA: TGTGCCAGCAGCTTAGGAGTTGGCGGGGATTCTGGGGAGACCCAGTACTTC.

The chain is built from TRBV20-1 and TRBJ1-1, with a possible D match to TRBD1 (6 bases). CDR3 length: 15 amino acids. The V end lost 5 bases, the J end lost 1 base, and 17 bases lay between the germline ends. CDR1 is DFQATT and CDR2 is SNEGSKA in the germline V gene (reference sequence). CDR3 sequence reads: CSARRPAGENTEAFF. The CDR3, as DNA: TGCAGTGCTCGCCGGCCCGCAGGGGAGAACACTGAAGCTTTCTTT.

This clonotype has more than one count but fewer than ten. The chain has TRBV2 and TRBJ2-7; no firm D call. The CDR3 totals 11 residues. V was cut by 10 bases and J by 3 bases, with 10 bases left in between. Germline loops: CDR1 SNHLY, CDR2 FYNNEI. CDR3 nucleotides: TGTGCCAACATCGTTGACTACGAGCAGTACTTC. This sequence encodes CANIVDYEQYF.

The rearrangement joins TRBV7-2 to TRBJ2-3; D not certain. V lost 4 bases, J lost 2 bases, and 16 bases lay in between. The CDR3 length is 16 residues. CDR1 is SGHTA, CDR2 FQGNSA, per germline. The CDR3 nucleotides are TGTGCCAGCAGCTCAGGAGTCCAGCGAAACACAGATACGCAGTATTTT. Translating gives CASSSGVQRNTDTQYF.

This clonotype came up a few times. V is TRBV3-1 and J is TRBJ2-6; TRBD1 is a possible D gene (6 bases). The CDR3 extends over 19 amino acids. The V end lost 3 bases, the J end lost 4 bases, and 22 bases lay between the germline ends. The V gene's germline CDR1 is LGHDT and CDR2 YNNKEL (reference sequence). The CDR3 loop reads CASSHKPQGTSPGANVLTF. In DNA, the CDR3 is TGTGCCAGCAGCCACAAACCACAGGGTACGTCTCCCGGGGCCAACGTCCTGACTTTC.

This clonotype was detected many times. The gene calls are TRBV4-3 and TRBJ1-6, with D possibly TRBD1 on 6 matching bases. The V end lost 0 bases, the J end lost 15 bases, and 12 bases lay between the germline ends. This CDR3 region has 13 residues. Looked up from germline, CDR1 is LGHNA and CDR2 is YSLEER. This CDR3 is CASSQDRDRLLHF. The DNA of the CDR3 is TGCGCCAGCAGCCAAGATCGAGACAGGCTCCTCCACTTT.

This clonotype was recorded at least ten times. The DNA of the CDR3 is TGTGCCAGCAGTTTCCGACAGGGCGGGAATGAGCAGTTCTTC. Translated: CASSFRQGGNEQFF. This chain links TRBV12-3 or TRBV12-4 with TRBJ2-1; 7 bases fit TRBD1. The V gene end was trimmed by 3 bases and the J gene end by 7 bases; junction bases not matched to a gene: 6. The length of the CDR3 is 14 residues.

As for this clonotype: This may be a read error: a much more frequent sequence differs by one nucleotide. This likely comes from a read error, as the CDR3 has no conserved phenylalanine or tryptophan at its end. The J gene is TRBJ2-2, the V gene TRBV12-3 or TRBV12-4; 8 nucleotides line up with TRBD1. There are 16 residues in the CDR3. V was clipped by 6 bases and J by 7 bases; unmatched bases: 13. DNA for the CDR3: TGTGCCAGCAGCTACTACCCAGGGGGCGACGGCGGGGAGCTGTTTCTT. Its protein is CASSYYPGGDGGELFL.